This TCR beta chain appears in the sequencing data of a study of CD8 T cells in Susac syndrome. When the RNA was reverse transcribed, random hexamers were used with an input of roughly 0.5 to 1 ug. It was immunoSEQ multiplex PCR that amplified TCR beta CDR3 across 54 Vbeta and 13 Jbeta. TCRdb passed the immunoSEQ multiplex PCR reads through MiXCR, listing each CDR3 protein once. The sample holds approximately 160,000 distinct CDR3 sequences, less than 95% seen once. Germline assignment: CDR1 MNHEY and CDR2 SMNVEV (reference sequence). J was trimmed by 4 bases and V by 1 base; bases with no gene match: 4. The CDR3 spans 15 residues. The authors sequenced TCR beta from blood CD8+ and CD4+ T cells. The multiple sclerosis control group consisted of treatment-naive patients whose relapsing-remitting disease, which was either stable or active, fulfilled revised McDonald criteria.

The chain combines TRBV27 with TRBJ2-7; TRBD1 aligns across 10 bases. The sample consisted of CD4+ T cells from PBMCs. The receptor comes from a human donor with multiple sclerosis. The CDR3 DNA follows: TGTGCCAGCAGTTTATGGGGGGACAGGGGTTACGAGCAGTACTTC. Protein: CASSLWGDRGYEQYF.